Below, 25 T cell receptor beta chains from the same sample are listed, as sequenced in a study of CD8 T cell repertoires and HIV-1 epitope variants. These TCRs are of unknown antigen specificity. Sequencing used immunoSEQ multiplex PCR; TCRdb keeps in-frame clones, though not all of them. The data hold roughly 5,700 clones, with 60% to 80% observed a single time. The sequencing sample was made of cultured CD8+ T cells derived from PBMCs. The receptor set was obtained from a male donor with HIV.

The rearrangement links TRBV11-3 to TRBJ1-1, with a tentative D call TRBD1 (5 bases). Trimming removed 5 bases from V and 1 base from J, with 8 bases in between. The CDR3 has 13 amino acids. Germline V gives CDR1 SGHNT, CDR2 YENEEA. The CDR3 bases are TGTGCCAGCAGCCTCGGGGGGAACACTGAAGCTTTCTTT. Encoded protein: CASSLGGNTEAFF.

The sample holds one count of this clone. The CDR3, as DNA: TGTGCCAGCTCACCATGGAATACAGATACGCAGTATTTT. Encoded protein: CASSPWNTDTQYF. The chain recombines TRBV18 with TRBJ2-3; unclear D gene. CDR1 is KGHSH and CDR2 is LQKENI in the germline V gene. Trimming left V 2 bases short and J 3 bases short, with 6 bases between. The CDR3 runs to 13 residues.

This chain joins TRBV28 and TRBJ2-3; 10 bases fit TRBD2. The germline V gene encodes CDR1 MDHEN and CDR2 SYDVKM. The CDR3 consists of 15 residues. With 1 base clipped from V and 4 bases from J, the junction kept 2 bases outside the gene matches. The DNA of the CDR3 is TGTGCCAGCAGTTTATCTAGCGGGGGATCAGATACGCAGTATTTT. Amino acid sequence: CASSLSSGGSDTQYF.

This chain joins TRBV11-3 and TRBJ2-7; D not resolved. V lost 4 bases to trimming and J lost 6 bases, with 13 bases between them. CDR3 length: 13 residues. Germline lookup yields CDR1 SGHNT and CDR2 YENEEA. Here the CDR3 DNA reads TGTGCCAGCAGCTCTGACCAGGTTAGCGAGCAGTACTTC. Its protein is CASSSDQVSEQYF.

The sample holds one count of this clone. The same CDR3 arises from other DNA sequences in this sample as well. The rearrangement joins TRBV7-2 to TRBJ2-1, with D tentatively TRBD2 (5 bases). Germline lookup yields CDR1 SGHTA and CDR2 FQGNSA. CDR3 length: 15 residues. Trimming left V 3 bases short and J 0 bases short, with 9 bases between. CDR3 coding DNA: TGTGCCAGCAGCTTGGACTTAGGCTCCTACAATGAGCAGTTCTTC. Translating it yields CASSLDLGSYNEQFF.

V is TRBV4-3 and J is TRBJ1-2, with 8 nucleotides matching TRBD1. Trimming cost V 1 base and J 4 bases; bases outside gene matches: 5. The CDR3 extends over 15 amino acids. Per germline, CDR1 LGHNA and CDR2 YSLEER. CDR3 sequence reads: CASSQATGAFYGYTF. Written as DNA, the CDR3 is TGCGCCAGCAGCCAAGCGACAGGGGCCTTCTATGGCTACACCTTC.

This clone counts as medium-sized. An end of the junction differs from the germline gene, which may be a read error. The chain employs TRBV5-6 and TRBJ1-2, with 10 bases aligning to TRBD1. The germline V gene encodes CDR1 SGHDT and CDR2 YYEEEE. The CDR3 consists of 14 residues. For the CDR3, the DNA is TGTGCCAGCAGCGATCCCGGGACAGGGGTCCTCGGTGCCTTC. It translates to CASSDPGTGVLGAF.

The V gene is TRBV19, the J gene TRBJ1-1; 9 bases align to TRBD1. Germline V CDR1 and CDR2: LNHDA, SQIVND (reference sequence). With V trimmed by 3 bases and J by 4 bases, 6 bases remained unmatched. The length of the CDR3 is 15 residues. Here the CDR3 DNA reads TGTGCCAGTAGTATTCGGACAGGGGTAGGCACTGAAGCTTTCTTT. It encodes CASSIRTGVGTEAFF.

On this clone itself: A junction boundary mismatches the germline segment, possibly from a read error. This chain joins TRBV7-7 and TRBJ2-1, with TRBD1 matching 7 bases. The CDR3 length is 15 residues. Germline V gene lookup returns CDR1 SSHAT and CDR2 FNYEAQ (reference sequence). CDR3 DNA: TGTGCTAGCAGCCGAGACAGGGCCTCCTACAATGAGCAGTTCTTC. Its translation: CASSRDRASYNEQFF. The full variable domain, its missing parts supplied by reference TRBV7-7 and TRBJ2-1, is GAGVSQSPRYKVTKRGQDVTLRCDPISSHATLYWYQQALGQGPEFLTYFNYEAQPDKSGLPSDRFSAERPEGSISTLTIQRTEQRDSAMYRCASSRDRASYNEQFFGPGTRLTVL.

V usage is TRBV6-1 and J usage is TRBJ2-3, with a weak D call TRBD2 (5 bases). The CDR3 has 14 amino acids. The V gene's germline CDR1 is MNHNS and CDR2 SASEGT. V was trimmed by 1 base and J by 3 bases, leaving 8 bases between them. The CDR3 DNA reads as TGTGCCAGCAGTGAAGACGAGGGTACAGATACGCAGTATTTT. Protein: CASSEDEGTDTQYF.

The chain employs TRBV23-1 and TRBJ1-1; D is perhaps TRBD1 (5 bases). TRBV23-1 is an open reading frame whose function is uncertain. The CDR3 has 14 amino acids. V was cut by 2 bases and J by 4 bases, with 11 bases left in between. CDR3 sequence (DNA): TGCGCCAGCAGTCAAGCAGGGTGGGGCACTGAAGCTTTCTTT. It specifies CASSQAGWGTEAFF.

The count of this clone is one. V and J are TRBV6-5 and TRBJ2-1; 7 nucleotides match TRBD2. V trimming: 0 bases; J trimming: 4 bases; junction bases outside the gene matches: 6. Germline CDR1 and CDR2: MNHEY and SVGAGI. This CDR3 comprises 16 residues. The CDR3 is CASSYSSSSGYNEQFF. For the CDR3, the DNA is TGTGCCAGCAGTTACTCATCGTCTAGCGGTTACAATGAGCAGTTCTTC.

This clone was detected a few times. This chain uses TRBV5-8 with TRBJ2-7; 8 nucleotides line up with TRBD1. Germline trimming cut 4 bases from V and 3 bases from J; bases unmatched to any gene: 15. The CDR3 consists of 17 residues. CDR1 is SGHTS and CDR2 is YDEGEE in the germline V gene. The CDR3 nucleotides are TGTGCCAGCAGCCCTTACGATCCGGACAGGGAATACTACGAGCAGTACTTC. This translates into CASSPYDPDREYYEQYF.

The chain links TRBV4-3 to TRBJ2-3, with a weak D call TRBD2 (6 bases). Trimming took off 4 bases at V and 4 bases at J, with 12 bases between the two ends. The CDR3 loop spans 14 amino acids. Germline V gene lookup returns CDR1 LGHNA and CDR2 YSLEER. The CDR3 protein is CASSPKGGADTQYF. The CDR3 DNA reads TGCGCCAGCAGCCCAAAGGGAGGAGCAGATACGCAGTATTTT.

This chain uses TRBV5-8 with TRBJ2-2; D remains unclear. The CDR3 is 19 residues long. Germline V gene sequence: CDR1 SGHTS, CDR2 YDEGEE. The V and J ends lost 0 bases and 3 bases respectively, with 21 bases between them. The CDR3 DNA reads as TGTGCCAGCAGCTTGGTATTTCGTTGGGATTTATCGGACACCGGGGAGCTGTTTTTT. Translation: CASSLVFRWDLSDTGELFF.

The chain's CDR3 is CASSGTGVTGELFF. Written as DNA, the CDR3 is TGCGCCAGCTCCGGGACAGGGGTTACCGGGGAGCTGTTTTTT. The rearrangement uses TRBV4-3 and TRBJ2-2, with 10 bases that match TRBD1. CDR1 and CDR2 (germline): LGHNA, YSLEER. V shed 8 bases, J shed 5 bases, and the junction held 5 bases outside the gene matches. This CDR3 has 14 residues.

This chain uses TRBV9 with TRBJ2-1, with TRBD1 matching over 8 bases. The CDR3 loop spans 14 amino acids. Losses at the gene ends were 0 bases for V and 7 bases for J; bases not matched to a gene: 3. Looked up from germline, CDR1 is SGDLS and CDR2 is YYNGEE. CDR3 in amino acids: CASSVEDRVNEQFF. In nucleotides, the CDR3 is TGTGCCAGCAGCGTAGAGGACAGGGTGAATGAGCAGTTCTTC.

This clone was observed a few times. The rearrangement links TRBV28 to TRBJ2-5; a weak D match, TRBD1 (6 bases). The CDR3 sequence is 15 residues long. The germline V gene encodes CDR1 MDHEN and CDR2 SYDVKM. Trimming cost V 4 bases and J 1 base, with 13 bases left between them. CDR3 amino acids: CASSSVDRTQETQYF. DNA of the CDR3: TGTGCCAGCAGTTCAGTGGACAGAACCCAAGAGACCCAGTACTTC.

V and J are TRBV7-9 and TRBJ1-1; possibly TRBD1 for D (5 bases). The CDR3 extends over 12 amino acids. CDR1 is SEHNR and CDR2 is FQNEAQ in the germline V gene (reference sequence). Deletions cut 1 base from V and 8 bases from J, with 8 bases between. CDR3 region: CASSLGGSEAFF. The CDR3 coding sequence is TGTGCCAGCAGCTTAGGGGGGTCGGAAGCTTTCTTT.

The CDR3 region has the DNA TGTGCCAGCAGCGTAGAAGGGGGCGAAAACACCATATATTTT. Encoded protein: CASSVEGGENTIYF. The rearrangement uses TRBV9 and TRBJ1-3, with 7 bases that match TRBD1. Germline V gene sequence: CDR1 SGDLS, CDR2 YYNGEE. The CDR3 is made up of 14 amino acids. With 0 bases clipped from V and 6 bases from J, the junction kept 3 bases outside the gene matches.

The chain joins TRBV7-8 to TRBJ2-6, with a tentative D call TRBD2 (6 bases). Germline assignment: CDR1 SGHVS and CDR2 FQNEAQ. The CDR3 extends over 18 amino acids. The V gene lost 1 base and the J gene lost 0 bases, with 13 bases spanning the gap. CDR3 residues: CASSLVGLDFSGANVLTF. CDR3 DNA: TGTGCCAGCAGCTTAGTGGGACTCGACTTCTCTGGGGCCAACGTCCTGACTTTC.

This clone was detected only a few times. The chain recombines TRBV5-1 with TRBJ1-1; the D gene is possibly TRBD1 (5 bases). Germline values: CDR1 SGHRS, CDR2 YFSETQ. This CDR3 has 14 residues. V was pared by 0 bases and J by 4 bases, with 10 bases between. CDR3 residues: CASSLVGRGTEAFF. Written as DNA, the CDR3 is TGCGCCAGCAGCTTGGTTGGAAGGGGCACTGAAGCTTTCTTT.

This chain uses TRBV19 with TRBJ2-2; no clear D. The CDR3 runs 12 residues. Trimming cost V 6 bases and J 4 bases, with 6 bases left between them. Germline assignment: CDR1 LNHDA and CDR2 SQIVND (reference sequence). The CDR3 DNA reads as TGTGCCAGTAGAACGACCACCGGGGAGCTGTTTTTT. Amino acid sequence: CASRTTTGELFF.

The J gene is TRBJ2-2, the V gene TRBV6-1, with D perhaps given as TRBD1 or TRBD2 (5 bases each). V dropped 9 bases and J dropped 2 bases, with 16 bases sitting between them. In germline, CDR1 is MNHNS, CDR2 SASEGT. The CDR3 extends over 15 amino acids. This CDR3 reads CASGLGTANTGELFF. CDR3 coding DNA: TGTGCCAGTGGGTTGGGGACCGCTAACACCGGGGAGCTGTTTTTT.

This chain connects TRBV5-6 to TRBJ2-7; D is perhaps TRBD1 (5 bases). Germline lookup yields CDR1 SGHDT and CDR2 YYEEEE. Between the trimmed V and J ends, which lost 0 bases and 7 bases, there was a span of 11 bases. CDR3 length equals 13 residues. The CDR3: CASSLGQSSEQYF. CDR3 DNA sequence: TGTGCCAGCAGCTTGGGACAGTCCTCAGAGCAGTACTTC.